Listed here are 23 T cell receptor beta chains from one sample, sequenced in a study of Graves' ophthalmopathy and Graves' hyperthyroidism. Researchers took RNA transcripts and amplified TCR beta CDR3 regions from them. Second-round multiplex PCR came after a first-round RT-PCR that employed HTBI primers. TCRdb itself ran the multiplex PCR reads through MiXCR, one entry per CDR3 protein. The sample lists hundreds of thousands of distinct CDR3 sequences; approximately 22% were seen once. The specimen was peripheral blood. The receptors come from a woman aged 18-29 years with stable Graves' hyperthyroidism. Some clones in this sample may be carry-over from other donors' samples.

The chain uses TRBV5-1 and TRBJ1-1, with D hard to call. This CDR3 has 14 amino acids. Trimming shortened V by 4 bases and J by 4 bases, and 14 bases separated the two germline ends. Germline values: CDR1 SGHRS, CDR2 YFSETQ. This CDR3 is CASSGGTSGTEAFF. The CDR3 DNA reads TGCGCCAGCAGCGGCGGAACATCGGGCACTGAAGCTTTCTTT.

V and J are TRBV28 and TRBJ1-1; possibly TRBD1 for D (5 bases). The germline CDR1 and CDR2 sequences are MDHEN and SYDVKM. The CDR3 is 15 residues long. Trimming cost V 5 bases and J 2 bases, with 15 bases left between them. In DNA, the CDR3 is TGTGCCAGCAGTCCTTCTGGGGCCACCAACACTGAAGCTTTCTTT. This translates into CASSPSGATNTEAFF.

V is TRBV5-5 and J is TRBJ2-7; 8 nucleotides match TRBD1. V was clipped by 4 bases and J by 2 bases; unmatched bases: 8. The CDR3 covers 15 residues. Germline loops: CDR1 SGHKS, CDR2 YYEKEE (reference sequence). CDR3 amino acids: CASSHLDRETYEQYF. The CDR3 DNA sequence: TGTGCCAGCAGCCACCTGGACAGGGAGACCTACGAGCAGTACTTC. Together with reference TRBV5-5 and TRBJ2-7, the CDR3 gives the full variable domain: DAGVTQSPTHLIKTRGQQVTLRCSPISGHKSVSWYQQVLGQGPQFIFQYYEKEERGRGNFPDRFSARQFPNYSSELNVNALLLGDSALYLCASSHLDRETYEQYFGPGTRLTVT.

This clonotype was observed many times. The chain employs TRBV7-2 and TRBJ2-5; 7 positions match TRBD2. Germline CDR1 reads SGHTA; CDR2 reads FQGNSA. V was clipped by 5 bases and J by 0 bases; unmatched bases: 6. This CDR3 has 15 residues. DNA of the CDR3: TGTGCCAGCAGCCGGGTGGGAGGGTACCAAGAGACCCAGTACTTC. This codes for CASSRVGGYQETQYF. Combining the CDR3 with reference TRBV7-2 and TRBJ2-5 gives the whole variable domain GAGVSQSPSNKVTEKGKDVELRCDPISGHTALYWYRQSLGQGLEFLIYFQGNSAPDKSGLPSDRFSAERTGGSVSTLTIQRTQQEDSAVYLCASSRVGGYQETQYFGPGTRLLVL.

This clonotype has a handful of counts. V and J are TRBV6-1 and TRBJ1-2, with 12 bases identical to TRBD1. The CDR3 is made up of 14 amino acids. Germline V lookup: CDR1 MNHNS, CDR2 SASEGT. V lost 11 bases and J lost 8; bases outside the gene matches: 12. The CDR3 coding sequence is TGTGCCGGCTCAAGAACCGGGACAGGGGGCGGCTACACCTTC. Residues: CAGSRTGTGGGYTF.

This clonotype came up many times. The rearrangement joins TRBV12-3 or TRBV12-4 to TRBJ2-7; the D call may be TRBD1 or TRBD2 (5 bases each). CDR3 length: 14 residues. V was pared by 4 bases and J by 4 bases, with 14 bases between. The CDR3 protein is CASSSTGTAYEQYF. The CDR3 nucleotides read TGTGCCAGCAGTTCAACCGGGACGGCTTACGAGCAGTACTTC.

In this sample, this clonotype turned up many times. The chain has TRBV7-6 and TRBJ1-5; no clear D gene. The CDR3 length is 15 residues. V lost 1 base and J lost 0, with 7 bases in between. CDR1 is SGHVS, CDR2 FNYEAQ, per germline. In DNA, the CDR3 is TGTGCCAGCAGCTTAGAGGCGGATAGCAATCAGCCCCAGCATTTT. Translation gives CASSLEADSNQPQHF.

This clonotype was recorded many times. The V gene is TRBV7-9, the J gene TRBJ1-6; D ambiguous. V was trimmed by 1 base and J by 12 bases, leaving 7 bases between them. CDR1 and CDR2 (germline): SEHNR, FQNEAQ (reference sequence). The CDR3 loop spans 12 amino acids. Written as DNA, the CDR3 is TGTGCCAGCAGCTTAGAGTGGGGACCCCTCCACTTT. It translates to CASSLEWGPLHF.

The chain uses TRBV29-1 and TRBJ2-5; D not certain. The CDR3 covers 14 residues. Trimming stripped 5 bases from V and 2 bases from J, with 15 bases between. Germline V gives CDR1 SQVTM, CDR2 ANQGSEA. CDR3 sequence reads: CSVLVSGRQETQYF. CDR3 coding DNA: TGCAGCGTTTTGGTTTCGGGCAGACAAGAGACCCAGTACTTC.

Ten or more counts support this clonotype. This CDR3 reads CASNRGPRYEQYF. The CDR3 DNA follows: TGTGCCAGCAACAGGGGGCCAAGGTACGAGCAGTACTTC. The genes are TRBV12-3 or TRBV12-4 and TRBJ2-7; 9 bases fit TRBD1. Unmatched junction bases numbered 5, after V lost 7 bases and J lost 4 bases. CDR3 length: 13 residues.

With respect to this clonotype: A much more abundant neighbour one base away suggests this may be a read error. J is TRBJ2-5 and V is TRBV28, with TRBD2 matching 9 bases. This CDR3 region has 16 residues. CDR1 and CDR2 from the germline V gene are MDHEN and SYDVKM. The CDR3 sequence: CASSLGGTSTQETKYF. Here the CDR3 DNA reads TGTGCCAGCAGTTTAGGCGGGACTAGCACTCAAGAGACCAAGTACTTC.

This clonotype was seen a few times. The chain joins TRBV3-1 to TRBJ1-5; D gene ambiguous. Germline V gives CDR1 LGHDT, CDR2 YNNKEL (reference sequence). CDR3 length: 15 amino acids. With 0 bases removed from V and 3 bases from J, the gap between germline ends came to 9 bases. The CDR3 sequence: CASSQEGRLNQPQHF. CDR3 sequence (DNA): TGTGCCAGCAGCCAAGAAGGTCGCCTCAATCAGCCCCAGCATTTT.

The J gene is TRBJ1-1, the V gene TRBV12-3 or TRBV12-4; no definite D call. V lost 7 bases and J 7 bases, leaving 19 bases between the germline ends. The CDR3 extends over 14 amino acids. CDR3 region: CASIGWGWAGEAFF. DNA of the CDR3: TGTGCCAGCATCGGTTGGGGATGGGCGGGTGAAGCTTTCTTT.

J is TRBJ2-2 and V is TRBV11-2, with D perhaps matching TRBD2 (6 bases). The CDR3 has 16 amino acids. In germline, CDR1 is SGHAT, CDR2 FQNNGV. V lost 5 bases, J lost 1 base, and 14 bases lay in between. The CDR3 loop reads CASSPDFGGNTGELFF. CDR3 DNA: TGTGCCAGCAGCCCCGATTTCGGGGGGAACACCGGGGAGCTGTTTTTT.

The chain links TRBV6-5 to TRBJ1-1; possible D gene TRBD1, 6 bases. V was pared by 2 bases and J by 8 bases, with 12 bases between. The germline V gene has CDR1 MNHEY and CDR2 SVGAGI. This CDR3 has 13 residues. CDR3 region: CASSYLGQREAFF. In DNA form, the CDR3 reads TGTGCCAGCAGTTACCTAGGACAGAGAGAAGCTTTCTTT.

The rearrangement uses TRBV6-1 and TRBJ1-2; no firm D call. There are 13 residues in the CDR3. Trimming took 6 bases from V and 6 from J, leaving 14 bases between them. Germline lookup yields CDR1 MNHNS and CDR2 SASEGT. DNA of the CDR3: TGTGCCAGCAGGAACCCAGGCGGGGATGGCTACACCTTC. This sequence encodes CASRNPGGDGYTF.

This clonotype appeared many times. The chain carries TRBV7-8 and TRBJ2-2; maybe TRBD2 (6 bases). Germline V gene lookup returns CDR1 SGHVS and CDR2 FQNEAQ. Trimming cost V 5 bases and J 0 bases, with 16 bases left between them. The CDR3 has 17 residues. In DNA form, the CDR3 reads TGTGCCAGCAGCGTACCGGGGCGGAGGGCGAACACCGGGGAGCTGTTTTTT. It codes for CASSVPGRRANTGELFF.

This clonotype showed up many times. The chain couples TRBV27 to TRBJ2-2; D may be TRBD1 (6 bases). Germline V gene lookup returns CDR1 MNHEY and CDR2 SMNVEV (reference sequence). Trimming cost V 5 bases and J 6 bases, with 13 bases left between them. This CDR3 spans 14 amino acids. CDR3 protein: CASSPVDRPGELFF. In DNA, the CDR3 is TGTGCCAGCAGTCCTGTCGACAGGCCCGGGGAGCTGTTTTTT.

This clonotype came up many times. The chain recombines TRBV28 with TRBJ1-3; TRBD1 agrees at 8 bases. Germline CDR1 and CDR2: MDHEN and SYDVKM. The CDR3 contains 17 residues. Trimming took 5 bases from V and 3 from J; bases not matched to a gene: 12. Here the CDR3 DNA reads TGTGCCAGCAGTCGGGCAGGGGGCGCCTTTAGTGGAAACACCATATATTTT. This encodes CASSRAGGAFSGNTIYF. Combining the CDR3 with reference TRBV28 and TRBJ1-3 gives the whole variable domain DVKVTQSSRYLVKRTGEKVFLECVQDMDHENMFWYRQDPGLGLRLIYFSYDVKMKEKGDIPEGYSVSREKKERFSLILESASTNQTSMYLCASSRAGGAFSGNTIYFGEGSWLTVV.

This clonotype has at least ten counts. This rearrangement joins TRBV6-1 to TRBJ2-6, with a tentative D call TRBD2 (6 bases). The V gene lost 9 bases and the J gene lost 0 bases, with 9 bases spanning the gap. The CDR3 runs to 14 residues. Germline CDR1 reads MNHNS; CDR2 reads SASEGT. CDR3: CASTGSSGANVLTF. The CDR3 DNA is TGTGCCAGTACCGGGAGCTCTGGGGCCAACGTCCTGACTTTC.

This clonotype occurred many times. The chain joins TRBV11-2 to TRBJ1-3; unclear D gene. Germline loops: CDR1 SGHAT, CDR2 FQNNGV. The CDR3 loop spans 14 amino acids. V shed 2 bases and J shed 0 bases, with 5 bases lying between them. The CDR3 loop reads CASSLLISGNTIYF. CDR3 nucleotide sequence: TGTGCCAGCAGCTTATTAATCTCTGGAAACACCATATATTTT. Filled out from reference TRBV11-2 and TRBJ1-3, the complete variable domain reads EAGVAQSPRYKIIEKRQSVAFWCNPISGHATLYWYQQILGQGPKLLIQFQNNGVVDDSQLPKDRFSAERLKGVDSTLKIQPAKLEDSAVYLCASSLLISGNTIYFGEGSWLTVV.

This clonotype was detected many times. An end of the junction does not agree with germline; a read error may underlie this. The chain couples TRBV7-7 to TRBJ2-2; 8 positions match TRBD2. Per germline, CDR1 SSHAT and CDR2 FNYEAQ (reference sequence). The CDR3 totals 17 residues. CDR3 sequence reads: CASSSAPGLGEAGELFF. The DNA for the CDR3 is TGTGCTAGCAGCTCGGCCCCGGGACTAGGGGAAGCCGGGGAGCTGTTTTTT.

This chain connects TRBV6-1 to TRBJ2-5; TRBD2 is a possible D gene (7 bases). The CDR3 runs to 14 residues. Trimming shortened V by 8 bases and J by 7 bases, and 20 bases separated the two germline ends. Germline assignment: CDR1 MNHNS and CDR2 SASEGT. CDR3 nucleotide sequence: TGTGCCAGCTCGGGCCTTAGGGGAGGGGGGACCCAGTACTTC. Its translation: CASSGLRGGGTQYF.